These 22 T cell receptor beta chains were all obtained from the same sample, sequenced in a study of blood T cell repertoires in COVID-19. Generated by immunoSEQ multiplex PCR, the TCRdb table keeps only in-frame clones and is missing some. This sample has around 300,000 clones, with approximately 86% found just once. Sequences were obtained from peripheral blood. Receptors originate from a man between 18 and 29 years old with active or convalescent COVID-19.

Here the CDR3 reads CASSSRDSYEQYF. The CDR3 nucleotides read TGTGCCAGCAGCTCCAGGGATTCCTACGAGCAGTACTTC. V usage is TRBV7-9 and J usage is TRBJ2-7, with D tentatively TRBD1 (5 bases). Germline values: CDR1 SEHNR, CDR2 FQNEAQ (reference sequence). V was cut by 4 bases and J by 1 base, with 8 bases left in between. This CDR3 is built from 13 residues.

The rearrangement links TRBV14 to TRBJ1-4, with D maybe TRBD1 (5 bases). CDR3 length equals 14 residues. Trimming stripped 3 bases from V and 9 bases from J, with 14 bases between. Germline CDR1 is SGHDN and CDR2 is FVKESK. The CDR3 is CASSQVAGPQKLFF. The CDR3 DNA sequence: TGTGCCAGCAGCCAGGTCGCAGGGCCTCAAAAACTGTTTTTT.

The chain uses TRBV3-1 (or the pseudogene TRBV3-2) and TRBJ2-1; 12 bases fit TRBD2. V shed 1 base and J 7 bases; nucleotides not matched to a gene: 5. This CDR3 has 16 residues. The germline V gene encodes CDR1 LGHDT and CDR2 YNNKEL (reference sequence). This chain's CDR3 is CASSQGLAGGRNEQFF. CDR3 nucleotide sequence: TGTGCCAGCAGCCAAGGTCTAGCGGGAGGGAGGAATGAGCAGTTCTTC.

V usage is TRBV7-6 and J usage is TRBJ1-1; D gene ambiguous. V lost 0 bases and J lost 1, with 9 bases in between. There are 15 residues in the CDR3. The germline V gene has CDR1 SGHVS and CDR2 FNYEAQ. The CDR3 DNA sequence: TGTGCCAGCAGCTTAGCGGGCCATCAGAACACTGAAGCTTTCTTT. It translates to CASSLAGHQNTEAFF.

This chain uses TRBV29-1 with TRBJ2-5; the D gene is possibly TRBD2 (6 bases). V was pared by 3 bases and J by 5 bases, with 10 bases between. This CDR3 is built from 12 residues. The germline V gene has CDR1 SQVTM and CDR2 ANQGSEA. The CDR3: CSVDPGGETQYF. The CDR3 nucleotides are TGCAGCGTTGATCCAGGAGGGGAGACCCAGTACTTC. Looking up the rest from reference TRBV29-1 and TRBJ2-5 gives the full variable domain: SAVISQKPSRDICQRGTSLTIQCQVDSQVTMMFWYRQQPGQSLTLIATANQGSEATYESGFVIDKFPISRPNLTFSTLTVSNMSPEDSSIYLCSVDPGGETQYFGPGTRLLVL.

V is TRBV14 and J is TRBJ2-3; perhaps TRBD2 as D (6 bases). Per germline, CDR1 SGHDN and CDR2 FVKESK. V lost 4 bases and J lost 4, with 18 bases in between. The CDR3 covers 16 residues. The CDR3 region is CASSPIGGDQADTQYF. The CDR3 region has the DNA TGTGCCAGCAGCCCTATCGGGGGAGATCAAGCAGATACGCAGTATTTT.

This clone was picked up one time. This chain uses TRBV7-9 with TRBJ1-2; D ambiguous. V lost 0 bases and J 4 bases, leaving 9 bases between the germline ends. The CDR3 extends over 14 amino acids. Germline V lookup: CDR1 SEHNR, CDR2 FQNEAQ (reference sequence). CDR3 DNA sequence: TGTGCCAGCAGCTTAGCGCAGACAAGCTATGGCTACACCTTC. This sequence encodes CASSLAQTSYGYTF.

This clone was observed a few times. This rearrangement joins TRBV3-1 (or the pseudogene TRBV3-2) to TRBJ1-2; 7 positions agree with TRBD1. The CDR3 is 16 amino acids. From germline, CDR1 is LGHDT and CDR2 YNNKEL (reference sequence). V lost 0 bases to trimming and J lost 0 bases; unmatched junction nucleotides: 4. As DNA, the CDR3 is TGTGCCAGCAGCCAAGAGGCAGGGGGGCCTAACTATGGCTACACCTTC. Amino acids: CASSQEAGGPNYGYTF.

This rearrangement joins TRBV13 to TRBJ1-1, with TRBD1 matching over 7 bases. Unmatched junction bases numbered 1, after V lost 2 bases and J lost 1 base. This CDR3 spans 14 amino acids. From germline, CDR1 is PRHDT and CDR2 FYEKMQ (reference sequence). The CDR3 reads CASSLTGENTEAFF. The CDR3 nucleotides read TGTGCCAGCAGCTTAACAGGGGAGAACACTGAAGCTTTCTTT.

The table lists this clone with a few counts. The chain uses TRBV7-9 and TRBJ1-3, with 7 bases identical to TRBD1. The V segment lost 3 bases and the J segment 0 bases; nucleotides outside the gene matches: 11. The CDR3 covers 18 residues. Germline CDR1 and CDR2: SEHNR and FQNEAQ (reference sequence). The DNA of the CDR3 is TGTGCCAGCAGCTTGGGCTTCGACAGGGAGAGCTCTGGAAACACCATATATTTT. This codes for CASSLGFDRESSGNTIYF.

The rearrangement joins TRBV7-2 to TRBJ1-1; TRBD1 matches at 7 bases. V lost 7 bases and J lost 5; bases outside the gene matches: 10. The CDR3 contains 14 residues. CDR1 and CDR2 from the germline V gene are SGHTA and FQGNSA. The CDR3 sequence is CASTVQGTSTEAFF. CDR3 DNA sequence: TGTGCCAGCACCGTACAGGGGACAAGTACTGAAGCTTTCTTT.

The chain has TRBV5-6 and TRBJ2-7; a weak D match, TRBD2 (6 bases). The CDR3 runs 14 residues. V was pared by 4 bases and J by 3 bases, with 14 bases between. Germline-derived CDR1 and CDR2 are SGHDT and YYEEEE. The CDR3 here is CASSLTPEGYEQYF. DNA of the CDR3: TGTGCCAGCAGCCTCACCCCGGAGGGCTACGAGCAGTACTTC.

The rearrangement uses TRBV6-5 and TRBJ2-3; TRBD2 agrees at 8 bases. Germline V gives CDR1 MNHEY, CDR2 SVGAGI. The CDR3 runs to 13 residues. With 6 bases clipped from V and 3 bases from J, the junction kept 2 bases outside the gene matches. The CDR3 is CASRRGGTDTQYF. The CDR3 bases are TGTGCCAGCAGACGGGGGGGTACAGATACGCAGTATTTT.

The table lists this clone with a few counts. The J gene is TRBJ1-2, the V gene TRBV3-1 (or the pseudogene TRBV3-2), with D maybe TRBD1 (5 bases). Per the germline V gene, CDR1 is LGHDT and CDR2 is YNNKEL (reference sequence). V lost 1 base to trimming and J lost 7 bases, with 13 bases between them. The CDR3 contains 14 residues. The CDR3 DNA reads TGTGCCAGCAGCCAAGGCGGGACGACGGCTGGCTACACCTTC. Translation: CASSQGGTTAGYTF.

The chain has TRBV3-1 (or the pseudogene TRBV3-2) and TRBJ1-5, with TRBD1 as a possible D gene (6 bases). Trimming removed 3 bases from V and 7 bases from J, with 13 bases in between. The germline V gene has CDR1 LGHDT and CDR2 YNNKEL (reference sequence). This CDR3 is built from 14 residues. The CDR3 DNA reads TGTGCCAGCAGCCAGGGACATTCGGGACAGCCCCAGCATTTT. Protein: CASSQGHSGQPQHF.

The chain recombines TRBV4-1 with TRBJ1-2; TRBD1 agrees at 7 bases. This CDR3 is built from 15 residues. Germline lookup yields CDR1 MGHRA and CDR2 YSYEKL. Germline trimming cut 1 base from V and 4 bases from J; bases unmatched to any gene: 6. CDR3 nucleotide sequence: TGCGCCAGCAGCCAAGTGTTTGGACAGGCCTATGGCTACACCTTC. Translated, it gives CASSQVFGQAYGYTF.

The J gene is TRBJ2-2, the V gene TRBV11-1; 10 bases line up with TRBD2. V was pared by 5 bases and J by 1 base, with 4 bases of the junction left unmatched. Germline V gene lookup returns CDR1 SGHAT and CDR2 FQDESV (reference sequence). CDR3 size: 16 residues. CDR3 region: CASSTGLAENTGELFF. The CDR3 DNA reads as TGTGCCAGCAGCACCGGACTAGCGGAGAACACCGGGGAGCTGTTTTTT.

Written as DNA, the CDR3 is TGTGCCAGCGGATTACAGTCTTACGAGCAGTACTTC. Translating gives CASGLQSYEQYF. The rearrangement links TRBV7-9 to TRBJ2-7; no definite D call. V gave up 8 bases and J gave up 4 bases, with 12 bases separating them. The CDR3 loop spans 12 amino acids. Germline-derived CDR1 and CDR2 are SEHNR and FQNEAQ (reference sequence).

The chain carries TRBV24-1 and TRBJ2-5, with 8 positions matching TRBD1. The CDR3 length is 15 residues. Germline-derived CDR1 and CDR2 are KGHDR and SFDVKD. Trimming removed 3 bases from V and 4 bases from J; junction bases left unmatched: 6. The chain's CDR3 is CATSDPQGAGETQYF. CDR3 coding DNA: TGTGCCACCAGTGATCCGCAGGGGGCTGGAGAGACCCAGTACTTC.

The sample holds one count of this clone. The CDR3 DNA reads TGTGCCAGCAGCCCCCGTGGGGCGGGGGGGCCTTACAATGAGCAGTTCTTC. Protein: CASSPRGAGGPYNEQFF. V and J are TRBV5-4 and TRBJ2-1, with TRBD2 matching 9 bases. Germline lookup yields CDR1 SGHNT and CDR2 YYREEE (reference sequence). The V and J ends lost 4 bases and 4 bases, in that order; junction bases with no gene match: 12. The CDR3 is 17 residues long.

This clone was detected only once. The rearrangement joins TRBV6-1 to TRBJ2-7; 7 bases agree with TRBD1. The CDR3 is 14 amino acids. With V trimmed by 3 bases and J by 3 bases, 5 bases remained unmatched. Germline V gene sequence: CDR1 MNHNS, CDR2 SASEGT. This chain's CDR3 is CASSEDRIIYEQYF. The CDR3 DNA follows: TGTGCCAGCAGTGAGGACAGGATAATCTACGAGCAGTACTTC.

The chain couples TRBV4-1 to TRBJ2-3, with TRBD2 as a possible D gene (7 bases). This CDR3 has 14 amino acids. The V and J ends lost 3 bases and 10 bases respectively, with 17 bases between them. Germline CDR1 is MGHRA and CDR2 is YSYEKL. CDR3 in DNA: TGCGCCAGCAGCCAGGGGGGGCCGCTCGTCGCGCAGTATTTT. Translating it yields CASSQGGPLVAQYF.